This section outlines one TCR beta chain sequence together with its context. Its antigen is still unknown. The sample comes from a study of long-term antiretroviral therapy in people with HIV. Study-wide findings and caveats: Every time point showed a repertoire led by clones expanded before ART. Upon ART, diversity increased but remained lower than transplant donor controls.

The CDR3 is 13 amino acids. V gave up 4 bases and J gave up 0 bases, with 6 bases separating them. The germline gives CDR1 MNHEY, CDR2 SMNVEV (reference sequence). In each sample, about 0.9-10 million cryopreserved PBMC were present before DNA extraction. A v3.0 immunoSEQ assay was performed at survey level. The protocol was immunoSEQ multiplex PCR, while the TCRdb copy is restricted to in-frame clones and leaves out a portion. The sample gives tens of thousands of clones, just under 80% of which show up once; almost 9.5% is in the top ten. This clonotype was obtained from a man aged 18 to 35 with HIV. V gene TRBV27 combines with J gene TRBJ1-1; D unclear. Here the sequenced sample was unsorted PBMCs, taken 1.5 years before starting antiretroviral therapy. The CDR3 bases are TGTGCCAGCAGTTCGAGGGTGAACACTGAAGCTTTCTTT. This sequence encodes CASSSRVNTEAFF.